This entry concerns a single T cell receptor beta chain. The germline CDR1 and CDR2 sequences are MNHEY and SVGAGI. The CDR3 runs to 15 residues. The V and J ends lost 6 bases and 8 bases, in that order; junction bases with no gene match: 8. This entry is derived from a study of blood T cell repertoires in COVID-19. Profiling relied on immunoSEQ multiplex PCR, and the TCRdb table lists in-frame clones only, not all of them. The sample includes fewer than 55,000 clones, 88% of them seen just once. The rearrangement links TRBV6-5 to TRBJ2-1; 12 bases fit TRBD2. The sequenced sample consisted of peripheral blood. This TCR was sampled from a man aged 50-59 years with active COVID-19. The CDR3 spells CASRRLAGAIYEQFF. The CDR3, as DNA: TGTGCCAGCAGGCGACTAGCGGGAGCGATATATGAGCAGTTCTTC.